This T cell receptor beta chain comes out of a study of Ad26.COV2.S vaccination and SARS-CoV-2 variants. Using immunoSEQ multiplex PCR, the repertoire was profiled, and TCRdb retains in-frame clones only, with some absent. The sample gives hundreds of thousands of clones, about 90% of which show up once; about 3.9% is in the top ten. The CDR3 sequence is 15 residues long. V was cut by 10 bases and J by 4 bases, with 22 bases left in between. Germline lookup yields CDR1 MNHEY and CDR2 SMNVEV (reference sequence). The TCR comes from a human donor who had recovered from COVID-19. The starting material was peripheral blood, obtained after recovery from COVID-19. V and J are TRBV27 and TRBJ1-1; D ambiguous. CDR3 amino acids: CATQSISGGSTEAFF. CDR3 in DNA: TGTGCCACTCAATCCATTTCAGGCGGGAGCACTGAAGCTTTCTTT.